The 28 T cell receptor beta chains presented below share a single source sample, sequenced in a study of blood T cell repertoires in COVID-19. Clones were sequenced by immunoSEQ multiplex PCR, and TCRdb holds only the in-frame ones, with some missing. This sample has about 300,000 clones, with approximately 90% found just once. Material: peripheral blood. Receptor source: a man in his forties or fifties with acute or convalescent COVID-19.

This sequence joins TRBV28 and TRBJ1-5; TRBD1 might be the D (5 bases). V was trimmed by 3 bases and J by 2 bases, leaving 8 bases between them. The CDR3 sequence is 14 residues long. Germline-derived CDR1 and CDR2 are MDHEN and SYDVKM. The CDR3 nucleotides read TGTGCCAGCAGTTTGTCCAGGGGCAATCAGCCCCAGCATTTT. Its translation: CASSLSRGNQPQHF. Supplemented by reference TRBV28 and TRBJ1-5, the full variable domain reads DVKVTQSSRYLVKRTGEKVFLECVQDMDHENMFWYRQDPGLGLRLIYFSYDVKMKEKGDIPEGYSVSREKKERFSLILESASTNQTSMYLCASSLSRGNQPQHFGDGTRLSIL.

This chain connects TRBV7-6 to TRBJ1-1, with D unclear. The CDR3 spans 13 residues. Trimming cost V 5 bases and J 1 base, with 8 bases left between them. Germline loops: CDR1 SGHVS, CDR2 FNYEAQ. CDR3 coding DNA: TGTGCCAGCAGCAAGGAGGAGAACACTGAAGCTTTCTTT. Protein product: CASSKEENTEAFF.

The chain employs TRBV5-1 and TRBJ2-1, with 8 nucleotides matching TRBD1. The CDR3 is 14 amino acids. With V trimmed by 2 bases and J by 8 bases, 6 bases remained unmatched. The germline CDR1 and CDR2 sequences are SGHRS and YFSETQ. CDR3 sequence: CASSFGTGLDEQFF. The DNA of the CDR3 is TGCGCCAGCAGCTTCGGGACAGGTCTCGATGAGCAGTTCTTC.

The chain has TRBV2 and TRBJ1-2; D not certain. The ends were cut back, 3 bases at V and 5 bases at J, with 10 bases in the middle. This CDR3 contains 13 residues. Germline assignment: CDR1 SNHLY and CDR2 FYNNEI. CDR3 nucleotide sequence: TGTGCCAGCAGTGAGGAGACGGGGTATGGCTACACCTTC. Translation gives CASSEETGYGYTF.

The rearrangement joins TRBV19 to TRBJ2-2, with TRBD1 as a possible D gene (7 bases). The CDR3 has 16 amino acids. CDR1 is LNHDA, CDR2 SQIVND, per germline (reference sequence). The V gene lost 4 bases and the J gene lost 4 bases, with 16 bases spanning the gap. The CDR3, as DNA: TGTGCCAGTAGTAAAAACCTGCAGGGGGGCACCGGGGAGCTGTTTTTT. It is translated as CASSKNLQGGTGELFF.

The chain joins TRBV11-2 to TRBJ2-3, with D hard to call. Germline V gives CDR1 SGHAT, CDR2 FQNNGV. Trimming shortened V by 5 bases and J by 6 bases, and 12 bases separated the two germline ends. There are 13 residues in the CDR3. The CDR3 loop is CASSINVEDTQYF. The CDR3 DNA follows: TGTGCCAGCAGCATTAATGTGGAGGATACGCAGTATTTT.

The V and J genes are TRBV6-5 and TRBJ1-4; D call uncertain. CDR1 and CDR2 (germline): MNHEY, SVGAGI. The V end was cut by 8 bases, the J end by 4 bases, with 5 bases between. The CDR3 is 11 residues long. The CDR3 is CASYINEKLFF. CDR3 in DNA: TGTGCCAGCTATATTAATGAAAAACTGTTTTTT.

The chain carries TRBV11-2 and TRBJ1-1, with TRBD1 identical over 7 bases. V was clipped by 4 bases and J by 2 bases; unmatched bases: 7. The germline V gene has CDR1 SGHAT and CDR2 FQNNGV. The CDR3 consists of 15 residues. CDR3 nucleotides: TGTGCCAGCAGCTCCCGGGACAGACCTAACACTGAAGCTTTCTTT. The encoded protein is CASSSRDRPNTEAFF.

This chain joins TRBV5-8 and TRBJ1-4; TRBD1 is a possible D gene (6 bases). CDR1 and CDR2 (germline): SGHTS, YDEGEE. The V end lost 0 bases, the J end lost 11 bases, and 11 bases lay between the germline ends. This CDR3 comprises 13 residues. CDR3 sequence: CASSLDREGKLFF. The CDR3 nucleotides are TGTGCCAGCAGCTTGGACAGGGAGGGGAAACTGTTTTTT.

This sequence joins TRBV6-5 and TRBJ1-1; D gene ambiguous. This CDR3 comprises 13 residues. The germline CDR1 and CDR2 sequences are MNHEY and SVGAGI. The V and J ends lost 2 bases and 4 bases respectively, with 8 bases between them. The DNA for the CDR3 is TGTGCCAGCAGTTACCTGACGGGCACTGAAGCTTTCTTT. This codes for CASSYLTGTEAFF.

This chain connects TRBV4-1 to TRBJ1-1, with 9 bases identical to TRBD1. Germline loops: CDR1 MGHRA, CDR2 YSYEKL. The V gene end was trimmed by 3 bases and the J gene end by 1 base; junction bases not matched to a gene: 3. The CDR3 loop spans 15 amino acids. The CDR3 here is CASSQLGQGNTEAFF. The CDR3 DNA reads as TGCGCCAGCAGCCAGTTGGGACAGGGGAACACTGAAGCTTTCTTT.

The rearrangement joins TRBV19 to TRBJ1-2; 7 positions agree with TRBD1. The CDR3 has 14 residues. Unmatched junction bases numbered 3, after V lost 3 bases and J lost 2 bases. Germline V lookup: CDR1 LNHDA, CDR2 SQIVND (reference sequence). DNA of the CDR3: TGTGCCAGTAGTATGGAACAGGGGAACTATGGCTACACCTTC. It yields the protein CASSMEQGNYGYTF.

The chain has TRBV30 and TRBJ1-5; 11 nucleotides line up with TRBD1. The CDR3 contains 14 residues. V lost 5 bases and J lost 4; bases outside the gene matches: 4. CDR1 is GTSNPN and CDR2 is SVGIG in the germline V gene (reference sequence). The CDR3 region is CAWAGTGGNQPQHF. The CDR3 DNA is TGTGCCTGGGCCGGGACAGGGGGTAATCAGCCCCAGCATTTT.

Regarding this clone: Distinct nucleotide sequences in the sample also encode this CDR3. This sequence joins TRBV6-5 and TRBJ2-2, with D perhaps matching TRBD2 (5 bases). From germline, CDR1 is MNHEY and CDR2 SVGAGI. V was clipped by 4 bases and J by 2 bases, with 8 bases between them. The CDR3 is 14 residues long. The CDR3 reads CASSSGLNTGELFF. Here the CDR3 DNA reads TGTGCCAGCAGTTCCGGACTTAACACCGGGGAGCTGTTTTTT.

The chain combines TRBV7-9 with TRBJ2-1; TRBD1 matches 9 bases. CDR3 length: 16 amino acids. Unmatched junction bases numbered 7, after V lost 3 bases and J lost 4 bases. Germline V lookup: CDR1 SEHNR, CDR2 FQNEAQ (reference sequence). For the CDR3, the DNA is TGTGCCAGCAGCTTGGACAGGGGACAAAGGTACAATGAGCAGTTCTTC. The encoded protein is CASSLDRGQRYNEQFF.

This clone appeared a single time. The rearrangement links TRBV27 to TRBJ2-7; tentative D call: TRBD2 (7 bases). This CDR3 is built from 13 residues. The V gene lost 4 bases and the J gene lost 4 bases, with 11 bases spanning the gap. Germline lookup yields CDR1 MNHEY and CDR2 SMNVEV (reference sequence). CDR3 bases: TGTGCCAGCAGTTACAGGGAGGGGTACGAGCAGTACTTC. This encodes CASSYREGYEQYF.

A single count supports this clone. V gene TRBV5-5 combines with J gene TRBJ1-2, with TRBD1 matching 8 bases. The CDR3 covers 14 residues. V gave up 0 bases and J gave up 8 bases; unmatched junction bases: 6. Germline values: CDR1 SGHKS, CDR2 YYEKEE (reference sequence). The CDR3 reads CASSLAPGGGGYTF. The CDR3 DNA reads TGTGCCAGCAGCTTGGCCCCAGGGGGCGGCGGCTACACCTTC.

This clone was observed once. DNA of the CDR3: TGTGCCACCGCGGGGGTGCCCTACAATGAGCAGTTCTTC. This encodes CATAGVPYNEQFF. The rearrangement uses TRBV24-1 and TRBJ2-1, with TRBD2 identical over 7 bases. V shed 9 bases, J shed 2 bases, and the junction held 3 bases outside the gene matches. CDR3 length equals 13 residues. Germline values: CDR1 KGHDR, CDR2 SFDVKD.

The rearrangement links TRBV9 to TRBJ2-3, with TRBD2 matching over 15 bases. Germline CDR1 is SGDLS and CDR2 is YYNGEE. The ends lost 3 bases at V and 6 bases at J; junction bases unmatched: 2. The CDR3 contains 15 residues. In DNA, the CDR3 is TGTGCCAGCAGCGCAGGGACTAGCGGGGGGGATACGCAGTATTTT. Translated: CASSAGTSGGDTQYF.

The chain employs TRBV5-4 and TRBJ2-1; 10 bases match TRBD2. This CDR3 region has 15 residues. J gave up 4 bases and V 2 bases, and 3 bases lay outside the gene matches. Germline loops: CDR1 SGHNT, CDR2 YYREEE (reference sequence). The CDR3 sequence: CASSLGLADYNEQFF. The CDR3 bases are TGTGCCAGCAGCTTAGGACTAGCGGATTACAATGAGCAGTTCTTC.

The chain combines TRBV15 with TRBJ1-6; weak D call: TRBD1 (5 bases). From germline, CDR1 is LNHNV and CDR2 YYDKDF (reference sequence). This CDR3 has 15 residues. Trimming removed 3 bases at V and 5 bases at J, with 11 bases between. The CDR3 protein is CATSRPAGNNSPLHF. CDR3 DNA: TGTGCCACCAGCAGGCCCGCAGGGAATAATTCACCCCTCCACTTT.

The V call is TRBV2, the J call TRBJ2-2, with 11 bases fitting TRBD2. Trimming removed 7 bases from V and 2 bases from J; junction bases left unmatched: 9. Germline assignment: CDR1 SNHLY and CDR2 FYNNEI. The CDR3 covers 17 residues. CDR3 amino acids: CASTPTSGGPNTGELFF. CDR3 DNA: TGTGCCAGCACCCCAACTAGCGGGGGCCCTAACACCGGGGAGCTGTTTTTT.

The J gene is TRBJ1-5, the V gene TRBV28, with D perhaps TRBD1 (5 bases). V dropped 2 bases and J dropped 6 bases, with 8 bases sitting between them. CDR1 and CDR2 (germline): MDHEN, SYDVKM. CDR3 length equals 13 residues. In nucleotides, the CDR3 is TGTGCCAGCAGTTTAGGAGGGACTCAGCCCCAGCATTTT. This sequence encodes CASSLGGTQPQHF.

The V call is TRBV2, the J call TRBJ1-5; D not certain. Germline loops: CDR1 SNHLY, CDR2 FYNNEI. V was cut by 3 bases and J by 7 bases, with 10 bases left in between. This CDR3 comprises 13 residues. In DNA, the CDR3 is TGTGCCAGCAGTGACGAGGGTGGGCAGCCCCAGCATTTT. Translating gives CASSDEGGQPQHF. Full variable domain (outside the CDR3, taken from reference TRBV2 and TRBJ1-5): EPEVTQTPSHQVTQMGQEVILRCVPISNHLYFYWYRQILGQKVEFLVSFYNNEISEKSEIFDDQFSVERPDGSNFTLKIRSTKLEDSAMYFCASSDEGGQPQHFGDGTRLSIL.

This rearrangement joins TRBV5-1 to TRBJ1-1; TRBD1 matches 8 bases. This CDR3 has 16 amino acids. V trimming: 4 bases; J trimming: 4 bases; junction bases outside the gene matches: 12. CDR1 SGHRS and CDR2 YFSETQ come from the germline V gene. The CDR3 region is CASSPLGTGLSTEAFF. DNA of the CDR3: TGCGCCAGCAGCCCCTTAGGGACAGGTTTGAGCACTGAAGCTTTCTTT.

The V call is TRBV4-1, the J call TRBJ2-7; D is perhaps TRBD1 (5 bases). The CDR3 sequence is 18 residues long. Germline lookup yields CDR1 MGHRA and CDR2 YSYEKL. V was pared by 3 bases and J by 3 bases, with 24 bases between. This chain's CDR3 is CASSHLLSLGDSIYEQYF. In DNA, the CDR3 is TGCGCCAGCAGCCACCTCTTATCCTTAGGGGATTCAATCTACGAGCAGTACTTC.

The gene calls are TRBV19 and TRBJ2-1; the D is unclear. Germline V gene sequence: CDR1 LNHDA, CDR2 SQIVND (reference sequence). CDR3 size: 13 residues. V was clipped by 6 bases and J by 2 bases, with 8 bases between them. CDR3 loop: CASRADPYNEQFF. For the CDR3, the DNA is TGTGCCAGTAGGGCAGATCCCTACAATGAGCAGTTCTTC. The full variable domain, with the rest looked up from reference TRBV19 and TRBJ2-1, is DGGITQSPKYLFRKEGQNVTLSCEQNLNHDAMYWYRQDPGQGLRLIYYSQIVNDFQKGDIAEGYSVSREKKESFPLTVTSAQKNPTAFYLCASRADPYNEQFFGPGTRLTVL.

The V call is TRBV7-9, the J call TRBJ2-2, with TRBD2 as a possible D gene (5 bases). Per germline, CDR1 SEHNR and CDR2 FQNEAQ (reference sequence). This CDR3 is 13 amino acids long. V was shortened by 5 bases and J by 3 bases, with 7 bases between the two germline ends. This chain's CDR3 is CASSRTDTGELFF. DNA of the CDR3: TGTGCCAGCAGCCGGACTGACACCGGGGAGCTGTTTTTT.